This T cell receptor (beta chain) was recovered during a study of cytomegalovirus exposure and HLA in healthy donors. Trimming left V 3 bases short and J 6 bases short, with 15 bases between. Germline CDR1 and CDR2: SGDLS and YYNGEE. CDR3 size: 14 residues. The PCR used 60 Vbeta and 13 Jbeta primers. The table came from immunoSEQ multiplex PCR; TCRdb's copy has only in-frame clones and leaves some out. The data show 150,000 to 200,000 clones, roughly 70% seen once. The J gene is TRBJ1-2, the V gene TRBV9; D is unresolved. The sequence derives from a woman aged 30 to 39 in good health and CMV-seronegative. Input material: PBMCs. The CDR3 DNA reads TGTGCCAGCAGCGCCGATGCAGGTTTCAATGGCTACACCTTC. Translated: CASSADAGFNGYTF.